These T cell receptor beta chains were read from a single sample in a study of blood T cell repertoires in COVID-19. TCRdb keeps only in-frame clones here, not all; method: immunoSEQ multiplex PCR. Of fewer than 250,000 clones in the sample, around 80% were seen once. The sequencing input was peripheral blood. The receptors come from a man in his forties or fifties with active or convalescent COVID-19. The CDR3 runs from the conserved cysteine through the conserved F or W.

J gene	V gene	CDR3 protein
TRBJ1-2	TRBV2	CASRATGFYGYTF
TRBJ2-7	TRBV6-5	CASTDFGPREQYF
TRBJ2-2	TRBV5-1	CASSRGDRNTGELFF
TRBJ1-5	TRBV5-8	CASSFYVTGEKPQHF
TRBJ1-1	TRBV25-1	CASSDQTELNTEAFF
TRBJ2-3	TRBV5-1	CASSFYPSTDTQYF
TRBJ2-3	TRBV3-1/TRBV3-2	CASSQTSVSQPQYF
TRBJ1-2	TRBV2	CASSVSTGVGGGYTF
TRBJ2-7	TRBV5-1	CASSQQGLHYEQYF
TRBJ2-5	TRBV28	CASSTQGLAGGIGETQYF
TRBJ2-1	TRBV11-2	CASSIRHNANYNEQFF
TRBJ1-2	TRBV11-2	CASSLRQSMGYTF
TRBJ1-5	TRBV7-2	CASSLQGNQPQHF
TRBJ2-5	TRBV28	CASSSGQGRETQYF
TRBJ2-5	TRBV6-5	CASKRDRGQETQYF
TRBJ2-5	TRBV30	CAWTSGGGQETQYF
TRBJ2-1	TRBV24-1	CATSGELGEQFF
TRBJ2-5	TRBV4-2	CASSQELAGYQETQYF
TRBJ2-5	TRBV12-5	CASGLSPTSGQETQYF
TRBJ1-2	TRBV6-6	CASGLNREGYTF
TRBJ2-1	TRBV28	CASSFFDEQFF
TRBJ2-7	TRBV5-6	CASSLTTSPYYEQYF
TRBJ2-7	TRBV5-1	CASSLSGFNEQYF
TRBJ1-4	TRBV7-9	CASSRTGDNEKLFF
TRBJ1-2	TRBV30	CAWSVNQGAINGYTF
TRBJ2-3	TRBV19	CASNPRRGGGHTQYF
TRBJ1-1	TRBV10-3	CAISTPGQGATEAFF
TRBJ1-6	TRBV5-1	CASSPEGAVSPLHF
TRBJ1-6	TRBV6-1	CASSEYHNYNSPLHF
TRBJ1-2	TRBV9	CASSAPLGATYGYTF
TRBJ1-3	TRBV5-1	CASSSGQGETFSGNTIYF
TRBJ1-6	TRBV6-2/TRBV6-3	CASSYDRAGNSPLHF
TRBJ1-5	TRBV4-3	CASSLGTGKYQPQHF
TRBJ2-7	TRBV4-1	CASSHPGTGLYEQYF
TRBJ2-7	TRBV5-1	CASSRRTGGSYEQYF
TRBJ1-1	TRBV25-1	CASRTNGGVTEAFF
TRBJ2-3	TRBV21-1	CASSFDRVGSTDTQYF
TRBJ2-5	TRBV10-3	CATQRESRQETQYF
TRBJ1-1	TRBV15	CATSSGRDTEAFF
TRBJ1-1	TRBV6-4	CASSESRGQTEAFF
TRBJ1-5	TRBV7-2	CASSFGTANQPQHF
TRBJ2-1	TRBV27	CASSQRTAYNEQFF
TRBJ2-5	TRBV9	CASSVNFHQETQYF
TRBJ1-2	TRBV28	CASSLGQGTYGYTF
TRBJ2-7	TRBV12-3/TRBV12-4	CASSFGLGYEQYF
TRBJ2-4	TRBV4-3	CASSQDTRTSGPLTKNIQYF